The 19 T cell receptor beta chains below come from one sample, sequenced in a study of cytomegalovirus exposure and HLA in healthy donors. It was with 60 Vbeta and 13 Jbeta primers that the PCR ran. The protocol was immunoSEQ multiplex PCR, while the TCRdb copy is restricted to in-frame clones and leaves out a portion. The table has under 150,000 clones, around four fifths seen once. Specimen: PBMCs. These receptor sequences come from a human donor in good health.

This clone has only one observation. The chain carries TRBV29-1 and TRBJ2-2; TRBD1 is a possible D gene (8 bases). The germline gives CDR1 SQVTM, CDR2 ANQGSEA. This CDR3 region has 16 residues. Trimming shortened V by 5 bases and J by 8 bases, and 24 bases separated the two germline ends. CDR3: CSVQGTMAGGFGELFF. The CDR3 coding sequence is TGCAGCGTTCAGGGGACTATGGCAGGGGGCTTTGGGGAGCTGTTTTTT.

The genes are TRBV5-3 and TRBJ2-7; 7 bases agree with TRBD1. TRBV5-3 is given ORF status, its function remaining uncertain. V trimming: 4 bases; J trimming: 2 bases; junction bases outside the gene matches: 3. The CDR3 sequence is 13 residues long. The CDR3 sequence is CARSLGTAYEQYF. The CDR3 DNA sequence: TGTGCCAGAAGCCTGGGGACAGCCTACGAGCAGTACTTC.

This rearrangement joins TRBV19 to TRBJ1-1; tentatively, D is TRBD1 (6 bases). V lost 3 bases to trimming and J lost 1 base, with 12 bases between them. Per germline, CDR1 LNHDA and CDR2 SQIVND (reference sequence). This CDR3 contains 15 residues. Here the CDR3 reads CASSITGNGNTEAFF. CDR3 nucleotide sequence: TGTGCCAGTAGTATTACAGGGAACGGGAACACTGAAGCTTTCTTT.

The chain links TRBV29-1 to TRBJ2-1, with D uncertain. The CDR3 loop spans 12 amino acids. Germline CDR1 and CDR2: SQVTM and ANQGSEA. V gave up 4 bases and J gave up 7 bases, with 11 bases separating them. DNA of the CDR3: TGCAGCGTTGTGACACGATGGAATGAGCAGTTCTTC. Protein sequence: CSVVTRWNEQFF.

The chain is built from TRBV9 and TRBJ2-7; D gene ambiguous. The germline V gene has CDR1 SGDLS and CDR2 YYNGEE. The CDR3 is 14 residues long. The V gene lost 0 bases and the J gene lost 1 base, with 8 bases spanning the gap. CDR3: CASSVGVSSYEQYF. The CDR3 DNA is TGTGCCAGCAGCGTAGGTGTCAGTTCCTACGAGCAGTACTTC.

The chain recombines TRBV11-2 with TRBJ1-1, with 8 bases that match TRBD1. V trimming: 0 bases; J trimming: 0 bases; junction bases outside the gene matches: 3. Germline assignment: CDR1 SGHAT and CDR2 FQNNGV. This CDR3 is built from 16 residues. The CDR3 spells CASSLDMTGVNTEAFF. The CDR3 DNA is TGTGCCAGCAGCTTAGACATGACAGGGGTGAACACTGAAGCTTTCTTT.

The genes are TRBV7-2 and TRBJ1-4; 8 bases are a match to TRBD1. The V gene end was trimmed by 5 bases and the J gene end by 7 bases; junction bases not matched to a gene: 9. The germline gives CDR1 SGHTA, CDR2 FQGNSA. The CDR3 length is 15 residues. The chain's CDR3 is CASSPETGGGEKLFF. The CDR3 DNA is TGTGCCAGCAGCCCGGAAACAGGGGGGGGTGAAAAACTGTTTTTT.

The gene calls are TRBV4-1 and TRBJ2-5; 7 bases line up with TRBD2. There are 14 residues in the CDR3. With V trimmed by 3 bases and J by 1 base, 2 bases remained unmatched. In germline, CDR1 is MGHRA, CDR2 YSYEKL. The CDR3 loop is CASSQGGIQETQYF. The CDR3 DNA is TGCGCCAGCAGCCAGGGGGGGATCCAAGAGACCCAGTACTTC.

This clone occurred once. The V and J genes are TRBV9 and TRBJ2-2; 9 bases are a match to TRBD1. Trimming took 3 bases from V and 5 from J; bases not matched to a gene: 11. CDR3 length equals 17 residues. CDR1 is SGDLS and CDR2 is YYNGEE in the germline V gene. The CDR3 nucleotides are TGTGCCAGCAGCGACCCTGGGTGGGGACAGGGAACCGGGGAGCTGTTTTTT. It yields the protein CASSDPGWGQGTGELFF. Using reference TRBV9 and TRBJ2-2 for the parts outside the CDR3, the full variable domain is DSGVTQTPKHLITATGQRVTLRCSPRSGDLSVYWYQQSLDQGLQFLIQYYNGEERAKGNILERFSAQQFPDLHSELNLSSLELGDSALYFCASSDPGWGQGTGELFFGEGSRLTVL.

J is TRBJ1-2 and V is TRBV2, with 9 bases matching TRBD1. The trim removed 8 bases at V and 8 bases at J, leaving 12 bases unmatched. The CDR3 has 14 amino acids. Germline V gene data show CDR1 as SNHLY and CDR2 as FYNNEI. This chain's CDR3 is CASELRDRAAGYTF. The CDR3 bases are TGTGCCAGCGAACTCCGGGACAGGGCTGCGGGCTACACCTTC.

The rearrangement joins TRBV9 to TRBJ2-1; TRBD1 matches 8 bases. Germline lookup yields CDR1 SGDLS and CDR2 YYNGEE. The CDR3 runs to 15 residues. V shed 0 bases, J shed 7 bases, and the junction held 6 bases outside the gene matches. The CDR3 nucleotides read TGTGCCAGCAGCGTAGCGGGACAGGATGGGAATGAGCAGTTCTTC. It codes for CASSVAGQDGNEQFF.

This clone was found a few times. CDR3 in amino acids: CSASPVNEQFF. Here the CDR3 DNA reads TGCAGTGCTAGTCCGGTGAATGAGCAGTTCTTC. This chain uses TRBV20-1 with TRBJ2-1, with D hard to call. Looked up from germline, CDR1 is DFQATT and CDR2 is SNEGSKA (reference sequence). The CDR3 totals 11 residues. The V and J ends lost 3 bases and 7 bases respectively, with 7 bases between them.

This clone was picked up one time. The CDR3 loop reads CASSGTKGYEQYF. The CDR3 nucleotides are TGCGCCAGCAGCGGGACTAAGGGCTACGAGCAGTACTTC. V gene TRBV4-3 combines with J gene TRBJ2-7, with 7 bases lining up with TRBD2. V lost 5 bases, J lost 3 bases, and 4 bases stayed unmatched. This CDR3 region has 13 residues. CDR1 and CDR2 from the germline V gene are LGHNA and YSLEER.

V and J are TRBV19 and TRBJ1-2, with D uncertain. Trimming cost V 6 bases and J 3 bases, with 11 bases left between them. The CDR3 extends over 13 amino acids. The germline CDR1 and CDR2 sequences are LNHDA and SQIVND (reference sequence). CDR3: CASSDREDYGYTF. The CDR3 DNA is TGTGCCAGTAGCGATCGGGAAGACTATGGCTACACCTTC.

V is TRBV2 and J is TRBJ1-2, with TRBD1 identical over 9 bases. Germline V gene lookup returns CDR1 SNHLY and CDR2 FYNNEI. This CDR3 is built from 15 residues. Unmatched junction bases numbered 8, after V lost 7 bases and J lost 2 bases. Here the CDR3 DNA reads TGTGCCAGCATTGCCATAGGGACAGGGAACTATGGCTACACCTTC. Protein product: CASIAIGTGNYGYTF.

The rearrangement uses TRBV6-5 and TRBJ1-2; D not resolved. The CDR3 is 14 amino acids. From germline, CDR1 is MNHEY and CDR2 SVGAGI. Trimming shortened V by 7 bases and J by 4 bases, and 16 bases separated the two germline ends. CDR3 DNA: TGTGCCAGCACCCCTGATTCAGCGATCTATGGCTACACCTTC. Amino acid sequence: CASTPDSAIYGYTF.

The rearrangement joins TRBV9 to TRBJ2-3; the D is unclear. V lost 0 bases and J lost 1, with 6 bases in between. This CDR3 is built from 14 residues. Germline values: CDR1 SGDLS, CDR2 YYNGEE. This CDR3 reads CASSVELGTDTQYF. In DNA, the CDR3 is TGTGCCAGCAGCGTAGAACTGGGCACAGATACGCAGTATTTT.

The V call is TRBV2, the J call TRBJ2-3; 11 positions match TRBD2. Germline trimming cut 1 base from V and 2 bases from J; bases unmatched to any gene: 5. Germline V lookup: CDR1 SNHLY, CDR2 FYNNEI. The length of the CDR3 is 17 residues. For the CDR3, the DNA is TGTGCCAGCAGTGAAGGCCTTAGCGGGGGGGCCACAGATACGCAGTATTTT. Its protein is CASSEGLSGGATDTQYF.

V usage is TRBV5-4 and J usage is TRBJ1-1; D is perhaps TRBD1 (6 bases). CDR3 size: 17 residues. V lost 3 bases and J 5 bases, leaving 23 bases between the germline ends. Germline lookup yields CDR1 SGHNT and CDR2 YYREEE (reference sequence). CDR3 DNA: TGTGCCAGCAGCTCCGGAAGACTGCGGGGGGCAGCGACTGAAGCTTTCTTT. Its translation: CASSSGRLRGAATEAFF.